This T cell receptor beta chain was sequenced in a study of blood T cell repertoires in COVID-19. About the study: Material from acute and convalescent COVID-19 was sourced from the United States, Italy and Spain. T cells, B-cell-depleted T cells, or PBMCs supplied cDNA or gDNA.

This clone has a handful of counts. Germline V CDR1 and CDR2: SGDLS, YYNGEE. The CDR3 consists of 15 residues. The V gene lost 4 bases and the J gene lost 5 bases, with 15 bases spanning the gap. Some clones are missing from TCRdb's copy, which holds only in-frame ones; the method was immunoSEQ multiplex PCR. The sample lists some 290,000 clones, 85% to 95% occurring once. Adults between roughly 18 and 100 years of age took part from under 25 US areas. It was within 2 weeks before study entry that exposed participants met a COVID-19 case. The sequence came from a woman under 40 who had been exposed to COVID-19. Input material: PBMCs or T cells enriched from blood (not recorded which). This chain joins TRBV9 and TRBJ1-4; no definite D call. CDR3 DNA sequence: TGTGCCAGCAGCTCCCGGGGTCTCCGGAATGAAAAACTGTTTTTT. This translates into CASSSRGLRNEKLFF.